This TCR beta chain was documented in a study of CD8 T cells in Susac syndrome. Study at large: Among sequenced Susac syndrome patients, five or six had active disease and about eight were in remission.

CDR1 is SQVTM, CDR2 ANQGSEA, per germline. There are 14 residues in the CDR3. V dropped 1 base and J dropped 5 bases, with 14 bases sitting between them. It was with random hexamers that roughly 0.45 to 1 ug RNA was reverse transcribed. By means of immunoSEQ multiplex PCR, TCR beta CDR3 spanning 54 Vbeta and 13 Jbeta underwent amplification. TCRdb itself ran the immunoSEQ multiplex PCR reads through MiXCR, one entry per CDR3 protein. The table lists under 85,000 distinct CDR3 sequences, 90% to 95% of them singletons, with less than 0.95% in the top ten. This clonotype has only one observation. Its specificity is unknown. Study results and limitations: Detection of Susac-specific public clones gave 15 to 20 in total CD8+ repertoires and about 5 in CD8+ TEMRA repertoires. It was acknowledged in the study that the number of individuals who were included in its TCR sequencing and HLA analysis was relatively small.

J is TRBJ1-2 and V is TRBV29-1, with D perhaps TRBD1 (5 bases). Input material: CD8+ T cells from PBMCs. The source is a human donor with Susac syndrome. This chain's CDR3 is CSVEGSRAGYGYTF. The DNA of the CDR3 is TGCAGCGTTGAAGGGTCCAGGGCAGGGTATGGCTACACCTTC.